The 8 T cell receptor beta chains below were found in one sample sequenced in a study of CD8+CD57+ T cells in acquired aplastic anemia. TCR beta VDJ and CDR3 profiles were obtained from a genomic DNA template. Using its own MiXCR run on the reads, TCRdb lists one record per CDR3 protein. The table lists about 270,000 distinct CDR3 sequences, approximately 57% of them singletons, with 7% to 9% in the top ten. The sample comprised sorted CD4+, CD8+, or CD8+CD57+ T cells (not recorded which) from PBMCs. The origin of the receptors is a human donor with severe aplastic anemia or a healthy control (not recorded which).

In its sample, this clonotype was seen many times. The chain couples TRBV11-3 to TRBJ2-3; a weak D match, TRBD2 (6 bases). The CDR3 contains 16 residues. The germline gives CDR1 SGHNT, CDR2 YENEEA. V lost 5 bases, J lost 0 bases, and 15 bases lay in between. CDR3 nucleotides: TGTGCCAGCAGCCCGAGTTCGGAGGGCAGCACAGATACGCAGTATTTT. This sequence encodes CASSPSSEGSTDTQYF.

In regard to this clonotype: One end of the junction does not line up with germline, which may come from a read error. The chain joins TRBV10-1 to TRBJ2-7; 8 nucleotides match TRBD2. The CDR3 totals 13 residues. The germline V gene has CDR1 WNHNN and CDR2 SYGVQD (reference sequence). The CDR3 nucleotides are TGTGCCAGCAGTGAGGGACTAGTCTACGAGCAGTACTTC. This sequence encodes CASSEGLVYEQYF.

This chain uses TRBV7-8 with TRBJ1-1; D is ambiguous. V lost 5 bases and J 10 bases, leaving 14 bases between the germline ends. The CDR3 has 12 residues. Looked up from germline, CDR1 is SGHVS and CDR2 is FQNEAQ. The CDR3 bases are TGTGCCAGCAGCCCTGGATCGGGTGTAGCTTTCTTT. Encoded protein: CASSPGSGVAFF.

This sequence joins TRBV9 and TRBJ1-3, with D perhaps matching TRBD1 (6 bases). Looked up from germline, CDR1 is SGDLS and CDR2 is YYNGEE. The CDR3 has 15 amino acids. V lost 3 bases and J lost 6, with 16 bases in between. The CDR3 DNA is TGTGCCAGCAGCGCAAGGGGGAGGCCTGAAAACACCATATATTTT. Its protein is CASSARGRPENTIYF.

In this sample, this clonotype turned up many times. This chain links TRBV3-1 with TRBJ2-5; D is unclear. Deletions cut 3 bases from V and 7 bases from J, with 15 bases between. The CDR3 length is 14 residues. Germline-derived CDR1 and CDR2 are LGHDT and YNNKEL (reference sequence). The DNA of the CDR3 is TGTGCCAGCAGCCAGTCAATGGGTGGTGGGACCCAGTACTTC. Amino acids: CASSQSMGGGTQYF.

As concerns this clonotype: The missing conserved phenylalanine or tryptophan at the end of this CDR3 makes a read error likely. The chain carries TRBV20-1 and TRBJ1-5; TRBD1 is a possible D gene (6 bases). The length of the CDR3 is 14 residues. Per germline, CDR1 DFQATT and CDR2 SNEGSKA (reference sequence). V was shortened by 3 bases and J by 11 bases, with 20 bases between the two germline ends. CDR3 DNA: TGCAGTGCTAGGAAGCGGGGGGGCCGAGAGACCCAGCATTCT. Protein sequence: CSARKRGGRETQHS.

The chain combines TRBV12-3 or TRBV12-4 with TRBJ2-6; 9 nucleotides match TRBD1. V was clipped by 3 bases and J by 1 base; unmatched bases: 10. This CDR3 comprises 19 residues. In nucleotides, the CDR3 is TGTGCCAGCAGTTTGAAAGGGACAGGGATCCGGTCTGGGGCCAACGTCCTGACTTTC. This translates into CASSLKGTGIRSGANVLTF.

This clonotype occurred many times. The chain joins TRBV28 to TRBJ2-5; 8 bases are a match to TRBD1. Germline assignment: CDR1 MDHEN and CDR2 SYDVKM. After removal of 5 bases from V and 7 bases from J, the junction contained 12 bases not matched to a gene. The CDR3 loop spans 15 amino acids. CDR3: CASSQTPDRVGTQYF. The CDR3 bases are TGTGCCAGCAGTCAAACCCCGGACAGGGTGGGGACCCAGTACTTC.